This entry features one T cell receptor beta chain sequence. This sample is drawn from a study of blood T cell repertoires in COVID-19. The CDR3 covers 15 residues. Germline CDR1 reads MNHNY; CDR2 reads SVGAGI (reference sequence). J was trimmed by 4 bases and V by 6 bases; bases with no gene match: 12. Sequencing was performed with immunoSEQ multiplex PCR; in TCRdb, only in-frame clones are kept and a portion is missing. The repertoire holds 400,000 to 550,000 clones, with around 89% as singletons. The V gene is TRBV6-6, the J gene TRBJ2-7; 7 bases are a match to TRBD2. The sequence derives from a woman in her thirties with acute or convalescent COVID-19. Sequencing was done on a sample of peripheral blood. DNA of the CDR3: TGTGCCAGCAGAACCGGGACTAACGCACGGTACGAGCAGTACTTC. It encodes CASRTGTNARYEQYF.